These 16 T cell receptor beta chains were sequenced from one sample in a study of T cell responses to AZD1222 COVID-19 vaccine (dated by TCRdb to the early 2020s). The time point tag for this specimen amounts to: baseline before first vaccination. Library creation used the immunoSEQ multiplex PCR assay. The table comes from immuneACCESS by way of TCRdb, which keeps in-frame sequences with V and J called. Part of the clones is missing from these tables; in studies checked, under half for an unresolved V gene and the rest for unknown reasons. The sample includes more than 150,000 clones, with less than 95% observed a single time. Over 1.2% of the sample goes to the ten largest clones. The specimen comprised peripheral blood, sampled on day 0 of AZD1222 vaccination. Receptor source: an adult in good health.

This clone has just one count. The chain employs TRBV5-5 and TRBJ2-7, with D possibly being TRBD1 (5 bases). Germline CDR1 and CDR2: SGHKS and YYEKEE (reference sequence). CDR3 length: 16 amino acids. V lost 3 bases and J 5 bases, leaving 21 bases between the germline ends. The CDR3 DNA reads TGTGCCAGCAGCTGGCCCCTAAGGGGATTTTCGGACGAGCAGTACTTC. Translated, it gives CASSWPLRGFSDEQYF.

The chain employs TRBV11-3 and TRBJ2-5; possibly TRBD2 for D (6 bases). Germline V lookup: CDR1 SGHNT, CDR2 YENEEA. This CDR3 is 15 amino acids long. Trimming cost V 5 bases and J 2 bases, with 15 bases left between them. The CDR3 sequence: CASSIGTALQETQYF. The CDR3 nucleotides read TGTGCCAGCAGCATTGGGACTGCCCTACAAGAGACCCAGTACTTC.

The V and J genes are TRBV2 and TRBJ1-1, with a possible D match to TRBD1 (5 bases). Per germline, CDR1 SNHLY and CDR2 FYNNEI. This CDR3 has 12 amino acids. The CDR3 DNA sequence: TGTCTAGGGGAACACGAGAACACTGAAGCTTTCTTT. It yields the protein CLGEHENTEAFF.

The CDR3 is CASAIWDPRTPLHF. The CDR3 bases are TGCGCCAGCGCCATCTGGGACCCAAGGACACCCCTCCACTTT. This chain connects TRBV5-1 to TRBJ1-6, with D perhaps TRBD1 (5 bases). The V gene lost 7 bases and the J gene lost 11 bases, with 19 bases spanning the gap. Per germline, CDR1 SGHRS and CDR2 YFSETQ. The CDR3 extends over 14 amino acids.

The chain employs TRBV19 and TRBJ2-4; perhaps TRBD2 as D (6 bases). Trimming removed 5 bases from V and 8 bases from J, with 13 bases in between. This CDR3 is 13 amino acids long. CDR1 LNHDA and CDR2 SQIVND come from the germline V gene (reference sequence). The CDR3 DNA follows: TGTGCCAGTAGTGGGCGGGGCGGAGACATTCAGTACTTC. Protein product: CASSGRGGDIQYF.

V and J are TRBV11-2 and TRBJ1-2, with 10 bases identical to TRBD1. After removal of 8 bases from V and 1 base from J, the junction contained 19 bases not matched to a gene. The CDR3 runs 19 residues. Germline V gene sequence: CDR1 SGHAT, CDR2 FQNNGV. For the CDR3, the DNA is TGTGCCAGCTGGGGAAAAGAACCGGGACAGGGGTGGGTTAACTATGGCTACACCTTC. Translation: CASWGKEPGQGWVNYGYTF.

The chain links TRBV6-5 to TRBJ2-5; possible D gene TRBD1, 6 bases. Germline CDR1 and CDR2: MNHEY and SVGAGI. V lost 10 bases, J lost 4 bases, and 16 bases lay in between. The CDR3 is 13 amino acids. The CDR3 DNA reads as TGTGCCACCCTCACAGGGTCCGGAGAGACCCAGTACTTC. It is translated as CATLTGSGETQYF.

The rearrangement uses TRBV7-9 and TRBJ2-7; TRBD2 matches at 8 bases. Germline-derived CDR1 and CDR2 are SEHNR and FQNEAQ (reference sequence). There are 15 residues in the CDR3. Trimming removed 5 bases from V and 1 base from J; junction bases left unmatched: 7. The CDR3 loop is CASSTGGGLSYEQYF. Here the CDR3 DNA reads TGTGCCAGCAGCACCGGCGGGGGGTTATCCTACGAGCAGTACTTC. Filled out from reference TRBV7-9 and TRBJ2-7, the complete variable domain reads DTGVSQNPRHKITKRGQNVTFRCDPISEHNRLYWYRQTLGQGPEFLTYFQNEAQLEKSRLLSDRFSAERPKGSFSTLEIQRTEQGDSAMYLCASSTGGGLSYEQYFGPGTRLTVT.

V gene TRBV9 combines with J gene TRBJ1-3, with D perhaps matching TRBD1 (5 bases). The germline V and J ends were trimmed by 0 bases and 0 bases, with 7 bases remaining between them. This CDR3 contains 15 residues. CDR1 and CDR2 (germline): SGDLS, YYNGEE. The CDR3 DNA follows: TGTGCCAGCAGCGTAGGGGGGGTCTCTGGAAACACCATATATTTT. Its protein is CASSVGGVSGNTIYF.

The chain uses TRBV10-3 and TRBJ1-1; 7 nucleotides match TRBD1. The CDR3 runs 13 residues. Per the germline V gene, CDR1 is ENHRY and CDR2 is SYGVKD. Trimming took 4 bases from V and 7 from J; bases not matched to a gene: 6. This chain's CDR3 is CAISADREDEAFF. CDR3 sequence (DNA): TGTGCCATCAGTGCCGACAGGGAGGATGAAGCTTTCTTT.

V usage is TRBV19 and J usage is TRBJ1-2, with D possibly TRBD1 on 6 matching bases. CDR3 size: 13 residues. CDR1 LNHDA and CDR2 SQIVND come from the germline V gene (reference sequence). Trimming took 7 bases from V and 4 from J, leaving 13 bases between them. CDR3 sequence: CASNPDRTYGYTF. The CDR3 DNA reads as TGTGCCAGTAACCCCGACAGGACCTATGGCTACACCTTC.

The chain uses TRBV19 and TRBJ1-6; unclear D gene. This CDR3 is built from 14 residues. V lost 3 bases to trimming and J lost 7 bases, with 10 bases between them. Germline V gene lookup returns CDR1 LNHDA and CDR2 SQIVND (reference sequence). CDR3 loop: CASSIGEPNSPLHF. The CDR3 coding sequence is TGTGCCAGTAGTATCGGGGAGCCGAATTCACCCCTCCACTTT.

The chain employs TRBV5-6 and TRBJ2-7; no reliable D call. Germline V gene lookup returns CDR1 SGHDT and CDR2 YYEEEE. The length of the CDR3 is 14 residues. V was pared by 2 bases and J by 3 bases, with 12 bases between. CDR3 DNA: TGTGCCAGCAGCTTCCAGGTTGAATACTACGAGCAGTACTTC. Translating it yields CASSFQVEYYEQYF.

Remarks on this clone: The junction departs from germline at one end; a sequencing error may be responsible. J is TRBJ2-7 and V is TRBV29-1, with a possible D match to TRBD2 (7 bases). The CDR3 length is 13 residues. Germline V lookup: CDR1 SQVTM, CDR2 ANQGSEA. CDR3 nucleotides: TGCAGCGTGGGGGCGGGGGACTCCCACGAGCAGTACTTC. Its protein product is CSVGAGDSHEQYF.

The genes are TRBV6-1 and TRBJ1-5; tentatively, D is TRBD1 (5 bases). The ends were cut back, 2 bases at V and 3 bases at J, with 11 bases in the middle. The CDR3 length is 15 residues. CDR1 is MNHNS, CDR2 SASEGT, per germline. DNA for the CDR3: TGTGCCAGCAGTGAACTACAGGACGACAATCAGCCCCAGCATTTT. It specifies CASSELQDDNQPQHF.

This chain uses TRBV19 with TRBJ1-3, with D unclear. The CDR3 covers 13 residues. CDR1 LNHDA and CDR2 SQIVND come from the germline V gene (reference sequence). V was shortened by 3 bases and J by 2 bases, with 5 bases between the two germline ends. The CDR3 loop reads CASSMGPGNTIYF. In nucleotides, the CDR3 is TGTGCCAGTAGTATGGGTCCTGGAAACACCATATATTTT.